The 21 T cell receptor beta chains presented below share a single source sample, sequenced in a study of blood T cells in healthy people across ages. Alongside a J-beta primer mix, a sample-barcoded 5' primer served in a second PCR lasting roughly 6 to 11 cycles. Via MiXCR, TCRdb re-called the 5' RACE reads, giving one row per CDR3 protein. The table shows 650,000 to 800,000 distinct CDR3 sequences, with over 40% occurring only once. The specimen was blood. All receptors derive from a woman of 80 years or more in good health.

V and J are TRBV12-5 and TRBJ2-3; a possible D gene is TRBD1 (6 bases). The CDR3 loop spans 15 amino acids. Germline CDR1 is LGHNT and CDR2 is FRNRAP. V lost 2 bases and J lost 2, with 11 bases in between. CDR3 region: CASGLPGALTDTQYF. CDR3 DNA: TGTGCTAGTGGTTTGCCAGGGGCTCTCACAGATACGCAGTATTTT.

This clonotype has only a few counts. The chain employs TRBV28 and TRBJ2-2; D unresolved. This CDR3 contains 15 residues. The V end lost 7 bases, the J end lost 0 bases, and 12 bases lay between the germline ends. The germline CDR1 and CDR2 sequences are MDHEN and SYDVKM. The CDR3 DNA is TGTGCCAGCAAGGTGCTGGGGACGAACACCGGGGAGCTGTTTTTT. Protein product: CASKVLGTNTGELFF.

The chain combines TRBV20-1 with TRBJ2-4; TRBD1 matches at 7 bases. Matching the DNA end better, TRBJ2-7 makes the J call doubtful. The CDR3 spans 14 residues. Germline-derived CDR1 and CDR2 are DFQATT and SNEGSKA (reference sequence). This CDR3 is CSARRGREPYEQYF. CDR3 in DNA: TGCAGTGCTAGGAGGGGGCGAGAACCCTACGAGCAGTACTTC.

This rearrangement joins TRBV20-1 to TRBJ2-1; TRBD1 or TRBD2 may be the D gene (5 bases each). CDR3 length: 13 amino acids. The germline V gene has CDR1 DFQATT and CDR2 SNEGSKA (reference sequence). V lost 6 bases, J lost 8 bases, and 17 bases lay in between. CDR3 bases: TGCAGTGCCGCCCCCCTCGGGACGGATGAGCAGTTCTTC. It encodes CSAAPLGTDEQFF.

The rearrangement uses TRBV20-1 and TRBJ1-6; D gene unclear. V dropped 0 bases and J dropped 6 bases, with 9 bases sitting between them. Germline V CDR1 and CDR2: DFQATT, SNEGSKA (reference sequence). The CDR3 spans 14 residues. The CDR3 is CSARDPRSNSPLHF. CDR3 nucleotide sequence: TGCAGTGCTAGAGATCCCAGATCTAATTCACCCCTCCACTTT.

The chain employs TRBV28 and TRBJ2-7; 9 nucleotides match TRBD2. Germline V gene lookup returns CDR1 MDHEN and CDR2 SYDVKM. With 5 bases clipped from V and 4 bases from J, the junction kept 12 bases outside the gene matches. The CDR3 sequence is 16 residues long. This chain's CDR3 is CASSGVIAGVEYEQYF. The CDR3 DNA reads as TGTGCCAGCAGTGGGGTTATAGCGGGAGTGGAGTACGAGCAGTACTTC.

Notes on this clonotype: Possible read error: a much larger clone is one base away. This chain uses TRBV24-1 with TRBJ2-3; 7 bases fit TRBD2. The junction had 4 bases not matched to a gene; V was cut back by 5 bases and J by 3 bases. The CDR3 totals 14 residues. Germline CDR1 KGHDR, CDR2 SFDVKD. The DNA of the CDR3 is TGTGCCACCAGTGTACCGGGAGGAACAGATACGCAGTATTTT. Protein sequence: CATSVPGGTDTQYF.

A remark on this clonotype: A read error may be the cause here, since a much bigger clone is one base away. V is TRBV7-3 and J is TRBJ2-5; D not certain. With 3 bases removed from V and 11 bases from J, the gap between germline ends came to 19 bases. Germline V gene lookup returns CDR1 SGHTA and CDR2 FQGTGA. The CDR3 runs 14 residues. CDR3 loop: CASSLSPPYNEQYF. DNA for the CDR3: TGTGCCAGCAGCTTGTCCCCACCGTACAATGAGCAGTACTTC.

This chain joins TRBV28 and TRBJ2-3, with TRBD2 matching over 9 bases. Germline lookup yields CDR1 MDHEN and CDR2 SYDVKM. The V gene end was trimmed by 2 bases and the J gene end by 3 bases; junction bases not matched to a gene: 15. The CDR3 totals 19 residues. In DNA, the CDR3 is TGTGCCAGCAGTTTAGCTTCCTGGGTCGGTAGCGGGAGTACAGATACGCAGTATTTT. Its translation: CASSLASWVGSGSTDTQYF.

V is TRBV4-2 and J is TRBJ2-7; 7 positions agree with TRBD2. V gave up 0 bases and J gave up 1 base; unmatched junction bases: 9. The V gene's germline CDR1 is LGHNA and CDR2 YNFKEQ. There are 17 residues in the CDR3. CDR3 coding DNA: TGTGCCAGCAGCCAAGAGGGGCGGCCAGCGGGATCCTACGAGCAGTACTTC. Encoded protein: CASSQEGRPAGSYEQYF.

Concerning this clonotype itself: This sequence may be a read error, since a much larger clone differs from it by one base. DNA of the CDR3: TGTGCCATCAGTGATTTTAAGGGAACAACCACAGATACGCAGTATTTT. Its translation: CAISDFKGTTTDTQYF. This chain joins TRBV10-3 and TRBJ2-3; no clear D. V lost 3 bases to trimming and J lost 2 bases, with 15 bases between them. The CDR3 covers 16 residues. The germline gives CDR1 ENHRY, CDR2 SYGVKD.

The V and J genes are TRBV6-5 and TRBJ2-7; tentative D call: TRBD2 (7 bases). Near its end, the DNA agrees better with TRBJ2-5, so the J call may be wrong. The CDR3 length is 15 residues. CDR1 and CDR2 from the germline V gene are MNHEY and SVGAGI. The CDR3 reads CASSYFSGGEETQYF. CDR3 in DNA: TGTGCCAGCAGTTACTTTTCGGGGGGCGAGGAGACCCAGTACTTC.

In its sample, this clonotype was seen a few times. The V and J genes are TRBV2 and TRBJ1-5; a possible D gene is TRBD1 (5 bases). The V gene's germline CDR1 is SNHLY and CDR2 FYNNEI. The V end was cut by 7 bases, the J end by 4 bases, with 11 bases between. CDR3 length: 13 residues. The CDR3 loop is CASKRDRNQPQHF. The CDR3 DNA is TGTGCCAGCAAGCGGGACCGAAATCAGCCCCAGCATTTT.

The rearrangement joins TRBV12-3 or TRBV12-4 to TRBJ1-2, with 8 bases matching TRBD1. V shed 4 bases, J shed 3 bases, and the junction held 19 bases outside the gene matches. The length of the CDR3 is 19 residues. For the CDR3, the DNA is TGTGCCAGCAGTTCCCGAACCGCAGGGGGCGGGTTCGTCCACTATGGCTACACCTTC. The encoded protein is CASSSRTAGGGFVHYGYTF.

On this clonotype: A much more abundant neighbour one base away suggests this may be a read error. This chain connects TRBV7-8 to TRBJ2-1; 10 nucleotides line up with TRBD1. The V and J ends lost 8 bases and 6 bases, in that order; junction bases with no gene match: 7. Per germline, CDR1 SGHVS and CDR2 FQNEAQ. The CDR3 has 14 residues. The CDR3 spells CASRSDRGLNEQFF. Written as DNA, the CDR3 is TGTGCCAGCCGTTCCGACAGGGGGCTCAATGAGCAGTTCTTC.

The rearrangement joins TRBV12-3 or TRBV12-4 to TRBJ2-4; the D call may be TRBD1 or TRBD2 (5 bases each). The V and J ends lost 6 bases and 1 base respectively, with 10 bases between them. The CDR3 is 14 amino acids. The CDR3 loop is CASRGTVAKNIQYF. The CDR3 DNA is TGTGCCAGCAGAGGGACCGTCGCCAAAAACATTCAGTACTTC.

At least ten counts were recorded for this clonotype. J is TRBJ2-7 and V is TRBV7-9; D tentatively reads TRBD1 or TRBD2 (5 bases each). The V and J ends lost 5 bases and 0 bases respectively, with 11 bases between them. Per the germline V gene, CDR1 is SEHNR and CDR2 is FQNEAQ (reference sequence). The CDR3 is 14 residues long. The CDR3 is CASSLREHSYEQYF. Here the CDR3 DNA reads TGTGCCAGCAGCCTCAGGGAGCACTCCTACGAGCAGTACTTC.

V gene TRBV11-3 combines with J gene TRBJ2-1; TRBD2 agrees at 9 bases. V shed 5 bases and J 8 bases; nucleotides not matched to a gene: 13. CDR1 is SGHNT and CDR2 is YENEEA in the germline V gene. The CDR3 loop spans 16 amino acids. CDR3 DNA: TGTGCCAGCAGCCCGAGGGGGGCGGGGGGGCAAGATGAGCAGTTCTTC. The encoded protein is CASSPRGAGGQDEQFF.

In this sample, this clonotype turned up once. A much larger clone differs by one base, so this may be a read error. This chain joins TRBV2 and TRBJ2-5, with TRBD1 identical over 7 bases. The CDR3 length is 13 residues. From germline, CDR1 is SNHLY and CDR2 FYNNEI. In nucleotides, the CDR3 is TGTGCCAGCAGTCGACAGGGTGGGGAGACCCCGTACTTC. It translates to CASSRQGGETPYF.

The chain links TRBV18 to TRBJ1-6, with D unclear. Deletions cut 6 bases from V and 8 bases from J, with 20 bases between. From germline, CDR1 is KGHSH and CDR2 LQKENI. CDR3 length: 16 residues. The CDR3 reads CASSTSEVEYYSPLHF. The DNA for the CDR3 is TGTGCCAGCTCCACTTCTGAGGTTGAGTATTATTCACCCCTCCACTTT.

A single count supports this clonotype. The rearrangement joins TRBV4-1 to TRBJ1-2; D not certain. The V and J ends lost 4 bases and 7 bases respectively, with 28 bases between them. Germline lookup yields CDR1 MGHRA and CDR2 YSYEKL. This CDR3 is 18 amino acids long. The CDR3: CASSPPDAGEWLYCGYTF. As DNA, the CDR3 is TGCGCCAGCAGCCCCCCGGATGCAGGCGAATGGCTTTACTGTGGCTACACCTTC.